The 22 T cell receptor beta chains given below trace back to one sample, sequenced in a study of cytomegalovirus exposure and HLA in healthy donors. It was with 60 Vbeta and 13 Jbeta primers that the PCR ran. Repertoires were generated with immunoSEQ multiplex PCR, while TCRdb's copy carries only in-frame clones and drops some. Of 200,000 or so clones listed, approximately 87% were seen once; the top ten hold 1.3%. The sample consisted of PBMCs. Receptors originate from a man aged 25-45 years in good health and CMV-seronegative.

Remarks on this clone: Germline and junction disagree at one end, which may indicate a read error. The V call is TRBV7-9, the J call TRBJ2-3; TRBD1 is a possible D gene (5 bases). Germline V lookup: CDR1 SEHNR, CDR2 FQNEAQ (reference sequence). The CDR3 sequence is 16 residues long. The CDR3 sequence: CSSSSPGVSGTDTQYF. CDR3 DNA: TGTTCCAGCAGCTCGCCGGGTGTGTCAGGGACAGATACGCAGTATTTT.

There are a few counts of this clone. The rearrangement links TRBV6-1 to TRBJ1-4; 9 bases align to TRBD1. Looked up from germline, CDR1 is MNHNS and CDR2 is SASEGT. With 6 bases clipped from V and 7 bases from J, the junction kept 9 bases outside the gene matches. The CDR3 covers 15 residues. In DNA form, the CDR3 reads TGTGCCAGCAGAGGAACAGGGGGCGTCCTTGAAAAACTGTTTTTT. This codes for CASRGTGGVLEKLFF.

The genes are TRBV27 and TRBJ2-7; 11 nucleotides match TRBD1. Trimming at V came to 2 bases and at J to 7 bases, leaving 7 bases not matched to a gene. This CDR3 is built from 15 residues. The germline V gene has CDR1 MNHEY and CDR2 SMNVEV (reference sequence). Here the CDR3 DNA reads TGTGCCAGCAGTTTACGCGGGGACAGGGGGGAGGAGCAGTACTTC. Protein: CASSLRGDRGEEQYF.

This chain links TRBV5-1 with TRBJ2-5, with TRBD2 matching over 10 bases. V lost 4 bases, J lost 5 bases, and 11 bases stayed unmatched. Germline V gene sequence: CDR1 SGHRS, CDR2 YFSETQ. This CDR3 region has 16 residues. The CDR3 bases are TGCGCCAGCAGCCTGGGAGTAGCGGGAGGACGTGAGACCCAGTACTTC. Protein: CASSLGVAGGRETQYF.

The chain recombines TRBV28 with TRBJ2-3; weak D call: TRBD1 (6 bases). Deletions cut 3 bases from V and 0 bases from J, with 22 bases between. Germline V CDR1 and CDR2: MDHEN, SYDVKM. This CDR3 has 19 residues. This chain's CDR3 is CASSFPPGRQVSSTDTQYF. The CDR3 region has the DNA TGTGCCAGCAGTTTTCCTCCGGGCAGACAGGTTTCTAGCACAGATACGCAGTATTTT.

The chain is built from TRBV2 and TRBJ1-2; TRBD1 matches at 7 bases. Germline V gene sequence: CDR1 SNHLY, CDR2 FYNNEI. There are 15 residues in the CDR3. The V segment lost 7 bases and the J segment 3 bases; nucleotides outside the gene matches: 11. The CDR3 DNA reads TGTGCCAGCAACCCCGAACGGGACAGCCACTATGGCTACACCTTC. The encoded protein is CASNPERDSHYGYTF.

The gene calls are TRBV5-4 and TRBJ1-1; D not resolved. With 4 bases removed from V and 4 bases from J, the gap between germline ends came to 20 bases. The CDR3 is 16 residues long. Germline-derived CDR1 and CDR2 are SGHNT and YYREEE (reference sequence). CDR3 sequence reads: CASSAPRGGRSTEAFF. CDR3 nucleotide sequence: TGTGCCAGCAGCGCCCCCCGGGGTGGTAGGAGCACTGAAGCTTTCTTT. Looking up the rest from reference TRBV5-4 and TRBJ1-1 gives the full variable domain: ETGVTQSPTHLIKTRGQQVTLRCSSQSGHNTVSWYQQALGQGPQFIFQYYREEENGRGNFPPRFSGLQFPNYSSELNVNALELDDSALYLCASSAPRGGRSTEAFFGQGTRLTVV.

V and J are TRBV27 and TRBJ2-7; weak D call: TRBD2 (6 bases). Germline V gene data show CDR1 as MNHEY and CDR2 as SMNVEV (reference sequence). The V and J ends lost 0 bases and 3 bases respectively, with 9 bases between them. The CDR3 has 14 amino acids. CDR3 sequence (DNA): TGTGCCAGCAGTTTATCGGGGGGAAACTACGAGCAGTACTTC. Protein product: CASSLSGGNYEQYF.

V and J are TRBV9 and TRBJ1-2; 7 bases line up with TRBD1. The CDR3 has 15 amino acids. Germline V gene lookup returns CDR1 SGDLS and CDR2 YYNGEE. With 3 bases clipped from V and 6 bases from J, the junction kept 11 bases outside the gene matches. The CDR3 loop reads CASSANHRGQNGYTF. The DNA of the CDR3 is TGTGCCAGCAGCGCAAACCACAGGGGACAGAATGGCTACACCTTC.

The CDR3 region is CASSLSDYGYTF. The CDR3 coding sequence is TGTGCCAGCAGTTTATCCGACTATGGCTACACCTTC. The rearrangement links TRBV28 to TRBJ1-2, with D unresolved. This CDR3 comprises 12 residues. Trimming cost V 1 base and J 3 bases, with 3 bases left between them. The germline CDR1 and CDR2 sequences are MDHEN and SYDVKM.

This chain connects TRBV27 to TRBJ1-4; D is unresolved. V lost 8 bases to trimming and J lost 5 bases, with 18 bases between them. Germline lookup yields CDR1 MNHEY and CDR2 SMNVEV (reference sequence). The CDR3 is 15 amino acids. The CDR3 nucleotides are TGTGCCAGCGGCAAACGCGGGAGGGCCAATGAAAAACTGTTTTTT. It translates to CASGKRGRANEKLFF.

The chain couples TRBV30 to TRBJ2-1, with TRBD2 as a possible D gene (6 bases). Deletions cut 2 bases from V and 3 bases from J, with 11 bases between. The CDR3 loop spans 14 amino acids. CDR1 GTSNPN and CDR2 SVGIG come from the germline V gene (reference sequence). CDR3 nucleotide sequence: TGTGCCTGGAGTTTGACTAGAAGCTACAATGAGCAGTTCTTC. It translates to CAWSLTRSYNEQFF.

The CDR3: CASSLSTGDEKLFF. The CDR3, as DNA: TGTGCCAGCAGCTTGTCGACAGGGGATGAAAAACTGTTTTTT. This chain links TRBV5-5 with TRBJ1-4; 8 bases line up with TRBD1. The CDR3 extends over 14 amino acids. Germline V gives CDR1 SGHKS, CDR2 YYEKEE (reference sequence). Unmatched junction bases numbered 2, after V lost 1 base and J lost 6 bases.

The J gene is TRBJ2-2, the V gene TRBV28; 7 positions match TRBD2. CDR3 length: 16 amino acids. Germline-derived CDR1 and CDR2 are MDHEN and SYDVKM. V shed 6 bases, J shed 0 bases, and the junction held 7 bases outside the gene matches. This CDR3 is CASRPPSGANTGELFF. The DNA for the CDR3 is TGTGCCAGCAGACCTCCAAGCGGGGCGAACACCGGGGAGCTGTTTTTT.

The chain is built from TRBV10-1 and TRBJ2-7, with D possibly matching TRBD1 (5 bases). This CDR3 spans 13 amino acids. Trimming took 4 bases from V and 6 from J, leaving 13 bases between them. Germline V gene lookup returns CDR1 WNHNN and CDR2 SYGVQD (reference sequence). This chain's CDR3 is CASSGGARGEQYF. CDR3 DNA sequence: TGCGCCAGCAGTGGGGGCGCAAGGGGCGAGCAGTACTTC.

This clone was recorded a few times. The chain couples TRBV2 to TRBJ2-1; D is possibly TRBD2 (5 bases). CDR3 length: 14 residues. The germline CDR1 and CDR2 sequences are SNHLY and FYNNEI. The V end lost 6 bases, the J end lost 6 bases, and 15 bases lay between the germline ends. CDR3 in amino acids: CASRVESRGNEQFF. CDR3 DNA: TGTGCCAGCAGGGTCGAATCTCGGGGCAATGAGCAGTTCTTC.

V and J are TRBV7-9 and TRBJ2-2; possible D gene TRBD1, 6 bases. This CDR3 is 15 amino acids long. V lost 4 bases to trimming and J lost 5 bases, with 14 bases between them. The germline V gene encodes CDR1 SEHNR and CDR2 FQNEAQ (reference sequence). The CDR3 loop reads CASSSKGVGTGELFF. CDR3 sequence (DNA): TGTGCCAGCAGCTCGAAGGGGGTGGGAACCGGGGAGCTGTTTTTT.

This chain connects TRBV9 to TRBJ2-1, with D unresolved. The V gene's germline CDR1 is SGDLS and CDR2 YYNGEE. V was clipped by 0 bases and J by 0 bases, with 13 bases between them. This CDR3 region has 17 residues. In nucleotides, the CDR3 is TGTGCCAGCAGCGTAGCTAAGGTCCCAGGCTCCTACAATGAGCAGTTCTTC. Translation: CASSVAKVPGSYNEQFF. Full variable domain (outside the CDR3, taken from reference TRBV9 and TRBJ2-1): DSGVTQTPKHLITATGQRVTLRCSPRSGDLSVYWYQQSLDQGLQFLIQYYNGEERAKGNILERFSAQQFPDLHSELNLSSLELGDSALYFCASSVAKVPGSYNEQFFGPGTRLTVL.

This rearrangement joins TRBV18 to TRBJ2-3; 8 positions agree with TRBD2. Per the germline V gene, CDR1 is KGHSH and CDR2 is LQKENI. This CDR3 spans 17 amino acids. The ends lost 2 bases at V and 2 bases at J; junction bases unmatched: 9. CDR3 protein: CASSPGASGSSTDTQYF. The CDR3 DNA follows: TGTGCCAGCTCACCAGGTGCGAGCGGGAGCTCCACAGATACGCAGTATTTT.

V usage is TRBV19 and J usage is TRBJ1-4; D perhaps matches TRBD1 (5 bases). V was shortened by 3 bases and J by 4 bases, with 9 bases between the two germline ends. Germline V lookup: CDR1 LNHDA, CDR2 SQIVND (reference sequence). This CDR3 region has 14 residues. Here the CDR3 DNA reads TGTGCCAGTAGTATGGAGGGGATTAATGAAAAACTGTTTTTT. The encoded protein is CASSMEGINEKLFF. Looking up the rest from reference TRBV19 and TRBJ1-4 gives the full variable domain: DGGITQSPKYLFRKEGQNVTLSCEQNLNHDAMYWYRQDPGQGLRLIYYSQIVNDFQKGDIAEGYSVSREKKESFPLTVTSAQKNPTAFYLCASSMEGINEKLFFGSGTQLSVL.

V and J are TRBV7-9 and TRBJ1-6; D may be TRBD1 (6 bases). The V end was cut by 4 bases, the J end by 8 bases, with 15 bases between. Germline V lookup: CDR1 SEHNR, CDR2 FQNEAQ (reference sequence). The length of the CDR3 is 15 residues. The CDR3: CASSSEGVGDSPLHF. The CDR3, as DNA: TGTGCCAGCAGCTCCGAGGGGGTGGGAGATTCACCCCTCCACTTT.

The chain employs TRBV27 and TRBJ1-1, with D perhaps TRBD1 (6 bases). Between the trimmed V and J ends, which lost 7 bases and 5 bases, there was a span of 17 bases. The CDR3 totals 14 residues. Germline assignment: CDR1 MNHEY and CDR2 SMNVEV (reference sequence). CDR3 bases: TGTGCCAGCAATAAACAGGGTTTGGGTACTGAAGCTTTCTTT. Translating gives CASNKQGLGTEAFF.